The clone carrying this TCR beta chain was seen ten or more times. These data are taken from a study of Graves' ophthalmopathy and Graves' hyperthyroidism. TCR beta CDR3 regions were amplified from RNA transcripts. HTBI primers were used in a first-round RT-PCR, which preceded a second-round multiplex PCR. TCRdb reprocessed the multiplex PCR reads via MiXCR and lists one record per CDR3 protein. The sample shows hundreds of thousands of distinct CDR3 sequences, 35% to 50% of them seen only once. This CDR3 region has 12 residues. Trimming pared 7 bases from V and 3 bases from J, leaving 6 bases between. Germline V gene lookup returns CDR1 LGHNA and CDR2 YSLEER.

The specimen sequenced was peripheral blood. The receptor's source is an adult man with Graves' ophthalmopathy. The genes are TRBV4-3 and TRBJ2-2; D is unclear. CDR3: CASKGYTGELFF. For the CDR3, the DNA is TGCGCCAGCAAAGGGTACACCGGGGAGCTGTTTTTT.